This T cell receptor beta chain comes out of a study of shared clonotypes between healthy human individuals. Study-wide results and caveats: The diversity represented, both genetic and in exposure history, was limited by few donors.

Here immunoSEQ multiplex PCR was the method, and the copy in TCRdb shows in-frame clones only, minus some. The table lists about a million clones, around three quarters of them singletons, with roughly 0.82% in the top ten. All donors qualified as healthy HIV-negative adults and had experienced no recent acute infections or vaccinations. Splitting the CD4+ cells yielded a CD45RA+ naive subset and a CD45RA-negative memory subset. This clone was seen only once. Its target is unknown. CDR3 length equals 13 residues. The V end lost 4 bases, the J end lost 4 bases, and 10 bases lay between the germline ends.

The TCR originated in a man younger than 30 in good health. Some clones in this sample may be carry-over from other donors' samples. The V gene is TRBV23-1, the J gene TRBJ1-2; TRBD1 might be the D (5 bases). TRBV23-1 is marked as an open reading frame, function uncertain. Material for sequencing was memory CD4+ T cells from PBMCs. Subset of the sample: CD45RA-negative fraction. The CDR3: CASSRDRVYGYTF. CDR3 DNA: TGCGCCAGCAGTCGCGACAGAGTCTATGGCTACACCTTC.